This entry lists 26 T cell receptor beta chains sequenced from one sample in a study of blood T cell repertoires in COVID-19. This table comes from immunoSEQ multiplex PCR, and its TCRdb copy is limited to in-frame clones, with some not included. This sample has tens of thousands of clones, with nearly 90% found just once. Material for sequencing was peripheral blood. These receptors originate from a man aged 60-69 years with acute or convalescent COVID-19.

The V gene is TRBV15, the J gene TRBJ1-3; the match to TRBD1 covers 7 bases. From germline, CDR1 is LNHNV and CDR2 YYDKDF (reference sequence). V lost 7 bases, J lost 4 bases, and 7 bases stayed unmatched. The CDR3 extends over 14 amino acids. The CDR3 sequence: CATTPGQLGNTIYF. As DNA, the CDR3 is TGTGCCACCACCCCGGGACAGCTCGGAAACACCATATATTTT. The entire variable domain, with the rest obtained from reference TRBV15 and TRBJ1-3, is as follows: DAMVIQNPRYQVTQFGKPVTLSCSQTLNHNVMYWYQQKSSQAPKLLFHYYDKDFNNEADTPDNFQSRRPNTSFCFLDIRSPGLGDTAMYLCATTPGQLGNTIYFGEGSWLTVV.

This clone was seen just once. The chain couples TRBV3-1 (or the pseudogene TRBV3-2) to TRBJ1-6; no clear D gene. This CDR3 is 15 amino acids long. The V end was cut by 5 bases, the J end by 0 bases, with 8 bases between. Looked up from germline, CDR1 is LGHDT and CDR2 is YNNKEL (reference sequence). The chain's CDR3 is CASSSGRSYNSPLHF. The DNA for the CDR3 is TGTGCCAGCAGCTCCGGTCGCTCCTATAATTCACCCCTCCACTTT.

This rearrangement joins TRBV3-1 (or the pseudogene TRBV3-2) to TRBJ1-2; D unclear. The CDR3 consists of 14 residues. Germline CDR1 is LGHDT and CDR2 is YNNKEL (reference sequence). Between the trimmed V and J ends, which lost 3 bases and 8 bases, there was a span of 16 bases. The CDR3 reads CASSHAGLEEGYTF. CDR3 nucleotide sequence: TGTGCCAGCAGCCATGCGGGGTTAGAGGAGGGCTACACCTTC.

This sequence joins TRBV2 and TRBJ1-6; no firm D call. Looked up from germline, CDR1 is SNHLY and CDR2 is FYNNEI. V lost 6 bases, J lost 3 bases, and 9 bases lay in between. The CDR3 is 14 residues long. The CDR3 loop reads CASSRVSYNSPLHF. The DNA of the CDR3 is TGTGCCAGCAGCCGGGTTAGCTATAATTCACCCCTCCACTTT. The whole variable domain, filled in from reference TRBV2 and TRBJ1-6, reads EPEVTQTPSHQVTQMGQEVILRCVPISNHLYFYWYRQILGQKVEFLVSFYNNEISEKSEIFDDQFSVERPDGSNFTLKIRSTKLEDSAMYFCASSRVSYNSPLHFGNGTRLTVT.

V usage is TRBV5-1 and J usage is TRBJ1-1; the D gene is possibly TRBD1 (6 bases). Germline V gives CDR1 SGHRS, CDR2 YFSETQ. There are 17 residues in the CDR3. V dropped 4 bases and J dropped 3 bases, with 22 bases sitting between them. CDR3 coding DNA: TGCGCCAGCAGCGGAAACACCCGAGGGGAGGGGGACACTGAAGCTTTCTTT. This translates into CASSGNTRGEGDTEAFF.

This CDR3 is CASSPSRGTTFF. For the CDR3, the DNA is TGTGCCAGCAGCCCCTCCAGGGGCACTACTTTCTTT. V is TRBV13 and J is TRBJ1-1, with TRBD1 as a possible D gene (6 bases). The CDR3 contains 12 residues. Germline V CDR1 and CDR2: PRHDT, FYEKMQ (reference sequence). The V end lost 5 bases, the J end lost 12 bases, and 16 bases lay between the germline ends.

The V and J genes are TRBV30 and TRBJ1-1, with D perhaps matching TRBD1 (6 bases). The V end lost 5 bases, the J end lost 0 bases, and 13 bases lay between the germline ends. This CDR3 region has 14 residues. Germline CDR1 and CDR2: GTSNPN and SVGIG (reference sequence). CDR3 region: CAWDPGTLNTEAFF. The CDR3 nucleotides read TGTGCCTGGGACCCCGGGACATTGAACACTGAAGCTTTCTTT. Together with reference TRBV30 and TRBJ1-1, the CDR3 gives the full variable domain: SQTIHQWPATLVQPVGSPLSLECTVEGTSNPNLYWYRQAAGRGLQLLFYSVGIGQISSEVPQNLSASRPQDRQFILSSKKLLLSDSGFYLCAWDPGTLNTEAFFGQGTRLTVV.

The V and J genes are TRBV15 and TRBJ1-2; 11 nucleotides match TRBD1. V shed 9 bases and J 8 bases; nucleotides not matched to a gene: 11. This CDR3 is built from 14 residues. Germline CDR1 and CDR2: LNHNV and YYDKDF (reference sequence). The CDR3 sequence: CATTLGQGARGYTF. The DNA for the CDR3 is TGTGCCACGACCCTCGGACAGGGGGCGAGAGGCTACACCTTC.

The chain couples TRBV10-3 to TRBJ1-3; TRBD1 matches 7 bases. CDR1 and CDR2 (germline): ENHRY, SYGVKD. The ends lost 2 bases at V and 2 bases at J; junction bases unmatched: 0. The CDR3 is 14 residues long. In DNA, the CDR3 is TGTGCCATCAGTGAGCAGGGGGCTGGAAACACCATATATTTT. It yields the protein CAISEQGAGNTIYF.

V usage is TRBV9 and J usage is TRBJ2-1; tentatively, D is TRBD2 (5 bases). The CDR3 contains 15 residues. Germline-derived CDR1 and CDR2 are SGDLS and YYNGEE. Deletions cut 3 bases from V and 2 bases from J, with 12 bases between. The CDR3 nucleotides are TGTGCCAGCAGCGGACCGGGAAGACCCTACAATGAGCAGTTCTTC. This encodes CASSGPGRPYNEQFF.

This sequence joins TRBV5-4 and TRBJ2-2, with D uncertain. With 6 bases removed from V and 0 bases from J, the gap between germline ends came to 12 bases. This CDR3 has 15 amino acids. CDR1 and CDR2 (germline): SGHNT, YYREEE (reference sequence). CDR3 in DNA: TGTGCCAGCAACCTTTGGCCCGCGAACACCGGGGAGCTGTTTTTT. The encoded protein is CASNLWPANTGELFF.

In this sample, this clone turned up once. This chain links TRBV6-5 with TRBJ1-2; D may be TRBD1 (5 bases). Germline CDR1 reads MNHEY; CDR2 reads SVGAGI. The ends were cut back, 0 bases at V and 6 bases at J, with 17 bases in the middle. The CDR3 runs 16 residues. The CDR3 DNA is TGTGCCAGCAGTTACTCCCAGGAGACAGTTTCGAATGGCTACACCTTC. This gives the protein CASSYSQETVSNGYTF.

The chain carries TRBV5-1 and TRBJ2-1, with D possibly TRBD1 on 6 matching bases. The CDR3 loop spans 15 amino acids. V lost 2 bases and J 1 base, leaving 10 bases between the germline ends. The V gene's germline CDR1 is SGHRS and CDR2 YFSETQ. The DNA for the CDR3 is TGCGCCAGCAGCTTAGGGGGAGAATCCTACAATGAGCAGTTCTTC. This sequence encodes CASSLGGESYNEQFF.

J is TRBJ2-3 and V is TRBV4-1, with TRBD2 matching 16 bases. Germline assignment: CDR1 MGHRA and CDR2 YSYEKL. The junction had 10 bases not matched to a gene; V was cut back by 0 bases and J by 1 base. The CDR3 is 21 amino acids. The DNA of the CDR3 is TGCGCCAGCAGCCAAGATCGCCCCCGGGGACTAGCGGGGGGGCGCACAGATACGCAGTATTTT. Amino acids: CASSQDRPRGLAGGRTDTQYF.

The chain joins TRBV18 to TRBJ1-1; the match to TRBD1 covers 8 bases. CDR3 length: 16 amino acids. Germline CDR1 reads KGHSH; CDR2 reads LQKENI. V was clipped by 3 bases and J by 10 bases; unmatched bases: 16. CDR3 nucleotide sequence: TGTGCCAGCTCACCCAACTGGGGCAGGGGGCGGTCCTCAGCTTTCTTT. This translates into CASSPNWGRGRSSAFF. Full variable domain (missing parts from reference TRBV18 and TRBJ1-1): NAGVMQNPRHLVRRRGQEARLRCSPMKGHSHVYWYRQLPEEGLKFMVYLQKENIIDESGMPKERFSAEFPKEGPSILRIQQVVRGDSAAYFCASSPNWGRGRSSAFFGQGTRLTVV.

The V call is TRBV20-1, the J call TRBJ2-3; TRBD1 matches at 10 bases. The junction had 3 bases not matched to a gene; V was cut back by 3 bases and J by 3 bases. Looked up from germline, CDR1 is DFQATT and CDR2 is SNEGSKA (reference sequence). This CDR3 is 14 amino acids long. CDR3 sequence reads: CSASSDRGTDTQYF. CDR3 in DNA: TGCAGTGCTAGTTCGGACAGGGGGACAGATACGCAGTATTTT.

The chain uses TRBV19 and TRBJ2-5, with a tentative D call TRBD2 (7 bases). CDR1 is LNHDA, CDR2 SQIVND, per germline (reference sequence). The CDR3 has 14 amino acids. Deletions cut 5 bases from V and 0 bases from J, with 10 bases between. The DNA for the CDR3 is TGTGCCAGTAGTGGAGGGGGGGACCAAGAGACCCAGTACTTC. As protein: CASSGGGDQETQYF.

The chain is built from TRBV11-2 and TRBJ2-2; 11 bases line up with TRBD2. Germline-derived CDR1 and CDR2 are SGHAT and FQNNGV. V trimming: 5 bases; J trimming: 7 bases; junction bases outside the gene matches: 9. The CDR3 spans 16 residues. The CDR3 spells CASSARLAGMVGELFF. DNA for the CDR3: TGTGCCAGCAGCGCCAGACTAGCGGGGATGGTCGGGGAGCTGTTTTTT.

This chain connects TRBV18 to TRBJ1-2; TRBD1 agrees at 8 bases. The CDR3 totals 14 residues. Germline V lookup: CDR1 KGHSH, CDR2 LQKENI. The V gene end was trimmed by 2 bases and the J gene end by 3 bases; junction bases not matched to a gene: 2. This chain's CDR3 is CASSPLQGDYGYTF. In nucleotides, the CDR3 is TGTGCCAGCTCACCATTACAGGGGGACTATGGCTACACCTTC.

The V call is TRBV12-3 or TRBV12-4, the J call TRBJ1-4; maybe TRBD1 (6 bases). CDR3 length: 12 amino acids. The V end lost 4 bases, the J end lost 7 bases, and 7 bases lay between the germline ends. The CDR3 nucleotides read TGTGCCAGCAGTTCGGACAGTGAAAAACTGTTTTTT. Residues: CASSSDSEKLFF.

The chain employs TRBV6-7 and TRBJ1-5, with TRBD1 matching over 7 bases. TRBV6-7 is an ORF, and what it does is uncertain. CDR3 length equals 15 residues. The ends lost 4 bases at V and 9 bases at J; junction bases unmatched: 12. DNA for the CDR3: TGTGCCAGCAGTTCTCCTGACAGGGCCCGAGGGCCCCAGCATTTT. Translation gives CASSSPDRARGPQHF.

The rearrangement joins TRBV18 to TRBJ1-4; TRBD1 matches at 11 bases. This CDR3 has 14 residues. V lost 4 bases, J lost 8 bases, and 3 bases stayed unmatched. Per the germline V gene, CDR1 is KGHSH and CDR2 is LQKENI. DNA for the CDR3: TGTGCCAGCTCACTTGGGACAGGGGGAGAAAAACTGTTTTTT. As protein: CASSLGTGGEKLFF.

V usage is TRBV30 and J usage is TRBJ1-2; 8 bases are a match to TRBD1. The CDR3 is 14 residues long. J gave up 7 bases and V 2 bases, and 9 bases lay outside the gene matches. In germline, CDR1 is GTSNPN, CDR2 SVGIG (reference sequence). The CDR3 region has the DNA TGTGCCTGGAGTACGCCTAGGACAGGGTTTGGCTACACCTTC. Its protein product is CAWSTPRTGFGYTF.

The gene calls are TRBV5-1 and TRBJ2-7; no clear D gene. Germline V gene data show CDR1 as SGHRS and CDR2 as YFSETQ. Trimming shortened V by 4 bases and J by 0 bases, and 8 bases separated the two germline ends. The length of the CDR3 is 13 residues. This CDR3 reads CASSVAGSYEQYF. In DNA form, the CDR3 reads TGCGCCAGCAGCGTGGCAGGCTCCTACGAGCAGTACTTC.

The chain links TRBV19 to TRBJ1-1, with 8 nucleotides matching TRBD1. The CDR3 covers 16 residues. Germline V CDR1 and CDR2: LNHDA, SQIVND (reference sequence). J gave up 0 bases and V 3 bases, and 6 bases lay outside the gene matches. For the CDR3, the DNA is TGTGCCAGTAGTATGAGGCAGGGGGCGGTGAACACTGAAGCTTTCTTT. It yields the protein CASSMRQGAVNTEAFF.

V usage is TRBV28 and J usage is TRBJ1-1; D is uncertain. The CDR3 runs to 12 residues. V dropped 7 bases and J dropped 9 bases, with 15 bases sitting between them. Germline assignment: CDR1 MDHEN and CDR2 SYDVKM. The CDR3 DNA follows: TGTGCCAGCAAGAATCAGATCCGTAAAGCTTTCTTT. Its protein product is CASKNQIRKAFF.